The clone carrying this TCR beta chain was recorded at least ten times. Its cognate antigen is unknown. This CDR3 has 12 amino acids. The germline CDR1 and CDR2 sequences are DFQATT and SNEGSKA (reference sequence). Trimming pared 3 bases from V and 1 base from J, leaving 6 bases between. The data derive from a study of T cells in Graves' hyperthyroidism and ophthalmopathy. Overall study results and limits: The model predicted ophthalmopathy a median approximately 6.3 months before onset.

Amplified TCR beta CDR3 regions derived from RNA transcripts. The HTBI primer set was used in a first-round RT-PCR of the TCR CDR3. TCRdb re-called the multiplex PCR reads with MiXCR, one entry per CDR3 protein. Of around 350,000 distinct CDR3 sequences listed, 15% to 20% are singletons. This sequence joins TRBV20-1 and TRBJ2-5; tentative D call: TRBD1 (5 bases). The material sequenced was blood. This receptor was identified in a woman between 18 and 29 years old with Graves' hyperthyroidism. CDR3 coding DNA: TGCAGTGCTAGGGGGCCCCAAGAGACCCAGTACTTC. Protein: CSARGPQETQYF.